The 32 T cell receptor beta chains given below trace back to one sample, sequenced in a study of vaccination and CD4 T cells after COVID-19. Sequenced with the Oncomine TCR Beta short-read assay was DNA taken from cultured CD4+ T cells. TCRdb re-derived calls from the PCR reads in MiXCR, one entry per CDR3 protein. In the table there are 28,000 or so distinct CDR3 sequences, 64% of which are singletons. Antigen specificity for these receptors is unknown. Treatment of the sample: roughly 10-day PBMC culture with coronavirus spike peptide pools or control peptides (ViraFEST assay). Material: CD4+ T cells from blood, cultured in vitro. Receptors originate from a human donor who had recovered from COVID-19.

This chain connects TRBV20-1 to TRBJ2-1; 10 bases align to TRBD2. CDR1 is DFQATT and CDR2 is SNEGSKA in the germline V gene (reference sequence). After removal of 0 bases from V and 0 bases from J, the junction contained 5 bases not matched to a gene. This CDR3 spans 17 amino acids. The CDR3 region has the DNA TGCAGTGCTAGAGATGGACTAGCGGTGAGCTCCTACAATGAGCAGTTCTTC. Protein product: CSARDGLAVSSYNEQFF.

CDR3 nucleotide sequence: TGCAGTGCTAGGGGAGGAGATACGCAGTATTTT. This encodes CSARGGDTQYF. This chain uses TRBV20-1 with TRBJ2-3, with D maybe TRBD2 (6 bases). The V and J ends lost 3 bases and 5 bases respectively, with 6 bases between them. The length of the CDR3 is 11 residues. Germline assignment: CDR1 DFQATT and CDR2 SNEGSKA (reference sequence).

The V call is TRBV12-3 or TRBV12-4, the J call TRBJ2-5; D is uncertain. Deletions cut 7 bases from V and 2 bases from J, with 20 bases between. The CDR3 length is 16 residues. CDR3 protein: CASTLLGSRKQETQYF. The CDR3, as DNA: TGTGCCAGCACCTTGCTGGGTAGCCGAAAACAAGAGACCCAGTACTTC.

This clonotype was seen only once. This chain uses TRBV20-1 with TRBJ2-2, with D possibly being TRBD2 (6 bases). Trimming shortened V by 0 bases and J by 5 bases, and 13 bases separated the two germline ends. The CDR3 loop spans 15 amino acids. Germline-derived CDR1 and CDR2 are DFQATT and SNEGSKA (reference sequence). The CDR3 DNA follows: TGCAGTGCTAGAGATCTCGGGAGTGAGACCGGGGAGCTGTTTTTT. Protein sequence: CSARDLGSETGELFF.

This clonotype has more than one count but fewer than ten. V and J are TRBV20-1 and TRBJ1-2; D remains unclear. This CDR3 is 16 amino acids long. Germline V gene sequence: CDR1 DFQATT, CDR2 SNEGSKA (reference sequence). Trimming took 3 bases from V and 0 from J, leaving 17 bases between them. The CDR3 DNA reads as TGCAGTGCTAGTCTTTTTTTGGCACTAACTAACTATGGCTACACCTTC. It translates to CSASLFLALTNYGYTF.

The chain recombines TRBV6-2 or TRBV6-3 with TRBJ2-1; D unresolved. The CDR3 is 14 amino acids. Germline V gene data show CDR1 as MNHEY and CDR2 as SVGEGT. The V gene lost 7 bases and the J gene lost 0 bases, with 10 bases spanning the gap. The CDR3: CASISGGSYNEQFF. The CDR3 DNA reads TGTGCCAGCATATCGGGCGGCTCCTACAATGAGCAGTTCTTC.

This rearrangement joins TRBV28 to TRBJ2-2; the D is unclear. Germline loops: CDR1 MDHEN, CDR2 SYDVKM. This CDR3 has 16 amino acids. V lost 1 base to trimming and J lost 0 bases, with 9 bases between them. CDR3 bases: TGTGCCAGCAGTTTATTCGTGCTAGCGAACACCGGGGAGCTGTTTTTT. It codes for CASSLFVLANTGELFF.

This clonotype has only a few counts. The V and J genes are TRBV7-2 and TRBJ1-1; no firm D call. Trimming stripped 3 bases from V and 1 base from J, with 0 bases between. The CDR3 covers 11 residues. The germline gives CDR1 SGHTA, CDR2 FQGNSA. CDR3 bases: TGTGCCAGCAGCTTGAACACTGAAGCTTTCTTT. Its translation: CASSLNTEAFF. The variable domain in full, completed from reference TRBV7-2 and TRBJ1-1, reads GAGVSQSPSNKVTEKGKDVELRCDPISGHTALYWYRQSLGQGLEFLIYFQGNSAPDKSGLPSDRFSAERTGGSVSTLTIQRTQQEDSAVYLCASSLNTEAFFGQGTRLTVV.

This chain joins TRBV7-2 and TRBJ2-3, with 10 bases fitting TRBD2. The V and J ends lost 4 bases and 8 bases, in that order; junction bases with no gene match: 9. The CDR3 is 15 residues long. Germline lookup yields CDR1 SGHTA and CDR2 FQGNSA. The CDR3 nucleotides read TGTGCCAGCAGCTCTCAGCGGGAGGGGAGGGGTACGCAGTATTTT. It specifies CASSSQREGRGTQYF.

This clonotype was seen a single time. The V and J genes are TRBV6-5 and TRBJ2-7; TRBD1 aligns across 9 bases. Germline CDR1 reads MNHEY; CDR2 reads SVGAGI. V was clipped by 2 bases and J by 7 bases; unmatched bases: 9. The CDR3 is made up of 15 amino acids. The CDR3 DNA reads TGTGCCAGCAGTTACGGGGCCGGGACAGGGTGGGAGCAGTACTTC. It specifies CASSYGAGTGWEQYF.

The rearrangement joins TRBV28 to TRBJ2-7; tentative D call: TRBD1 (6 bases). The CDR3 runs 12 residues. Germline V gives CDR1 MDHEN, CDR2 SYDVKM. With 2 bases removed from V and 12 bases from J, the gap between germline ends came to 14 bases. CDR3 nucleotides: TGTGCCAGCAGTTTACCGAGGGGGATAGGGTACTTC. Encoded protein: CASSLPRGIGYF.

In this sample, this clonotype turned up once. Germline is not matched at one junction end, which may reflect a read error. The chain uses TRBV29-1 and TRBJ1-1, with D hard to call. The CDR3 is 12 amino acids. CDR1 is SQVTM, CDR2 ANQGSEA, per germline. The CDR3 DNA is TGCAGCGTTGGAACCGGGAACTCTGAAGCTTTCTTT. Translating it yields CSVGTGNSEAFF. The full variable domain, its missing parts supplied by reference TRBV29-1 and TRBJ1-1, is SAVISQKPSRDICQRGTSLTIQCQVDSQVTMMFWYRQQPGQSLTLIATANQGSEATYESGFVIDKFPISRPNLTFSTLTVSNMSPEDSSIYLCSVGTGNSEAFFGQGTRLTVV.

The genes are TRBV2 and TRBJ2-1; TRBD1 aligns across 9 bases. J was trimmed by 5 bases and V by 2 bases; bases with no gene match: 7. The CDR3 runs 16 residues. Looked up from germline, CDR1 is SNHLY and CDR2 is FYNNEI. CDR3: CASSELRDRVHNEQFF. Here the CDR3 DNA reads TGTGCCAGCAGTGAATTGAGGGACAGGGTGCACAATGAGCAGTTCTTC. The full variable domain, completed using reference TRBV2 and TRBJ2-1, is EPEVTQTPSHQVTQMGQEVILRCVPISNHLYFYWYRQILGQKVEFLVSFYNNEISEKSEIFDDQFSVERPDGSNFTLKIRSTKLEDSAMYFCASSELRDRVHNEQFFGPGTRLTVL.

This rearrangement joins TRBV7-9 to TRBJ2-7, with D perhaps assigned TRBD1 or TRBD2 (5 bases each). V was pared by 3 bases and J by 1 base, with 10 bases between. The CDR3 loop spans 14 amino acids. Germline V gives CDR1 SEHNR, CDR2 FQNEAQ (reference sequence). The CDR3 spells CASSLGTASYEQYF. CDR3 DNA sequence: TGTGCCAGCAGCTTGGGGACGGCTTCCTACGAGCAGTACTTC.

The table lists this clonotype with a few counts. The chain combines TRBV15 with TRBJ1-1; tentatively, D is TRBD1 (6 bases). CDR3 length: 14 amino acids. The V gene's germline CDR1 is LNHNV and CDR2 YYDKDF (reference sequence). V lost 3 bases, J lost 11 bases, and 19 bases lay in between. The CDR3 here is CATSREIGGFRAFF. The DNA for the CDR3 is TGTGCCACCAGCAGGGAGATAGGGGGTTTCCGTGCTTTCTTT.

This clonotype was observed a handful of times. V is TRBV11-2 and J is TRBJ2-2; D unclear. V was shortened by 1 base and J by 5 bases, with 5 bases between the two germline ends. The CDR3 is 13 amino acids. Germline V lookup: CDR1 SGHAT, CDR2 FQNNGV. For the CDR3, the DNA is TGTGCCAGCAGCTTAGTCGAGACCGGGGAGCTGTTTTTT. Protein sequence: CASSLVETGELFF. Full variable domain (rest looked up from reference TRBV11-2 and TRBJ2-2): EAGVAQSPRYKIIEKRQSVAFWCNPISGHATLYWYQQILGQGPKLLIQFQNNGVVDDSQLPKDRFSAERLKGVDSTLKIQPAKLEDSAVYLCASSLVETGELFFGEGSRLTVL.

This chain connects TRBV19 to TRBJ1-1; 9 bases fit TRBD1. CDR1 and CDR2 from the germline V gene are LNHDA and SQIVND (reference sequence). CDR3 length: 13 amino acids. V lost 4 bases and J lost 9; bases outside the gene matches: 6. The CDR3 region is CASSTGQGWKAFF. CDR3 nucleotides: TGTGCCAGTAGTACAGGACAGGGGTGGAAAGCTTTCTTT.

The V gene is TRBV19, the J gene TRBJ1-1, with 9 bases fitting TRBD1. Germline V CDR1 and CDR2: LNHDA, SQIVND (reference sequence). This CDR3 has 16 residues. The trim removed 6 bases at V and 7 bases at J, leaving 15 bases unmatched. The CDR3 sequence: CASSIRTGTGYIEAFF. The CDR3 nucleotides read TGTGCCAGTAGCATCAGAACCGGGACAGGGTATATTGAAGCTTTCTTT. Full variable domain (outside the CDR3, taken from reference TRBV19 and TRBJ1-1): DGGITQSPKYLFRKEGQNVTLSCEQNLNHDAMYWYRQDPGQGLRLIYYSQIVNDFQKGDIAEGYSVSREKKESFPLTVTSAQKNPTAFYLCASSIRTGTGYIEAFFGQGTRLTVV.

The chain combines TRBV6-2 or TRBV6-3 with TRBJ1-5, with 8 bases matching TRBD1. Germline CDR1 reads MNHEY; CDR2 reads SVGEGT. The CDR3 covers 15 residues. The junction had 4 bases not matched to a gene; V was cut back by 0 bases and J by 6 bases. The CDR3 region is CASSYSSRGPQPQHF. Here the CDR3 DNA reads TGTGCCAGCAGTTACTCGTCCAGGGGGCCTCAGCCCCAGCATTTT.

The chain combines TRBV19 with TRBJ2-5, with TRBD1 identical over 9 bases. The CDR3 has 16 amino acids. Germline assignment: CDR1 LNHDA and CDR2 SQIVND (reference sequence). With V trimmed by 3 bases and J by 5 bases, 10 bases remained unmatched. CDR3 coding DNA: TGTGCCAGTAGTATGAGGGACAGGGCTAAGCAGGAGACCCAGTACTTC. Its translation: CASSMRDRAKQETQYF.

This chain joins TRBV29-1 and TRBJ2-5; maybe TRBD1 (5 bases). The germline V gene encodes CDR1 SQVTM and CDR2 ANQGSEA. This CDR3 has 14 residues. V lost 8 bases to trimming and J lost 4 bases, with 20 bases between them. The CDR3 protein is CSIGAGLGVETQYF. DNA for the CDR3: TGCAGCATAGGGGCCGGCCTTGGGGTAGAGACCCAGTACTTC.

This clonotype was counted a single time. This chain joins TRBV27 and TRBJ2-5; 8 bases are shared with TRBD1. Per germline, CDR1 MNHEY and CDR2 SMNVEV (reference sequence). The CDR3 is made up of 17 amino acids. V lost 0 bases, J lost 5 bases, and 11 bases stayed unmatched. CDR3 residues: CASSLSPRQGPGETQYF. The CDR3, as DNA: TGTGCCAGCAGTTTATCCCCCCGACAGGGGCCAGGGGAGACCCAGTACTTC.

The rearrangement joins TRBV6-4 to TRBJ2-6; possibly TRBD2 for D (6 bases). The CDR3 runs to 17 residues. The V end lost 4 bases, the J end lost 0 bases, and 13 bases lay between the germline ends. Looked up from germline, CDR1 is MRHNA and CDR2 is SNTAGT. CDR3 nucleotide sequence: TGTGCCAGCAGTGGTCAGAGTAGCGGCTCTGGGGCCAACGTCCTGACTTTC. It codes for CASSGQSSGSGANVLTF.

The chain recombines TRBV12-3 or TRBV12-4 with TRBJ1-2, with 9 nucleotides matching TRBD1. CDR3 length: 15 amino acids. The ends lost 6 bases at V and 4 bases at J; junction bases unmatched: 9. The CDR3: CASSPQGALVYGYTF. DNA of the CDR3: TGTGCCAGCAGCCCACAGGGGGCCTTGGTCTATGGCTACACCTTC.

This rearrangement joins TRBV20-1 to TRBJ2-1, with D perhaps matching TRBD2 (5 bases). Germline CDR1 and CDR2: DFQATT and SNEGSKA (reference sequence). There are 12 residues in the CDR3. Trimming cost V 7 bases and J 10 bases, with 17 bases left between them. This CDR3 is CSVQRESWEQFF. The CDR3 DNA reads TGCAGTGTTCAGAGGGAGTCTTGGGAGCAGTTCTTC.

The CDR3 DNA follows: TGTGCCAGCACTTGGTGGGCGGGGGGCACTGAAGCTTTCTTT. Translating it yields CASTWWAGGTEAFF. This rearrangement joins TRBV27 to TRBJ1-1; possible D gene TRBD1, 5 bases. The germline V gene encodes CDR1 MNHEY and CDR2 SMNVEV (reference sequence). The CDR3 runs to 14 residues. The V gene lost 7 bases and the J gene lost 4 bases, with 16 bases spanning the gap.

This clonotype was detected only a few times. CDR3 protein: CSAQQGDLSGNTIYF. CDR3 coding DNA: TGCAGTGCTCAACAGGGGGACCTCTCTGGAAACACCATATATTTT. This sequence joins TRBV20-1 and TRBJ1-3; 8 bases fit TRBD1. There are 15 residues in the CDR3. The germline CDR1 and CDR2 sequences are DFQATT and SNEGSKA (reference sequence). The ends lost 5 bases at V and 0 bases at J; junction bases unmatched: 6.

The chain employs TRBV6-1 and TRBJ1-6; TRBD1 matches 8 bases. The CDR3 extends over 16 amino acids. Unmatched junction bases numbered 13, after V lost 5 bases and J lost 10 bases. The germline gives CDR1 MNHNS, CDR2 SASEGT. CDR3: CASSPDTGTGSSPLHF. The CDR3 nucleotides are TGTGCCAGCAGTCCCGACACCGGGACAGGTAGCTCACCCCTCCACTTT.

The chain uses TRBV12-3 or TRBV12-4 and TRBJ1-6, with D perhaps TRBD1 (6 bases). There are 18 residues in the CDR3. V was clipped by 5 bases and J by 4 bases, with 21 bases between them. CDR3 nucleotides: TGTGCCAGCAGTCCTGTCCCAGGGGAGTTGCCTTATAATTCACCCCTCCACTTT. Its protein is CASSPVPGELPYNSPLHF.

By frequency in the sample, this clonotype is medium-sized. This rearrangement joins TRBV6-1 to TRBJ1-1; D gene uncertain. Trimming took off 11 bases at V and 4 bases at J, with 17 bases between the two ends. The CDR3 consists of 13 residues. From germline, CDR1 is MNHNS and CDR2 SASEGT. The CDR3 sequence is CAARRPDFTEAFF. As DNA, the CDR3 is TGTGCCGCGCGACGCCCGGACTTCACTGAAGCTTTCTTT.

This clonotype appeared a few times. The chain has TRBV7-8 and TRBJ1-1; 7 bases map to TRBD1. The junction had 11 bases not matched to a gene; V was cut back by 5 bases and J by 2 bases. CDR1 is SGHVS and CDR2 is FQNEAQ in the germline V gene. CDR3 length: 16 amino acids. CDR3 in amino acids: CASSLQTGTQNTEAFF. CDR3 sequence (DNA): TGTGCCAGCAGCCTCCAGACAGGGACACAAAACACTGAAGCTTTCTTT.

The chain is built from TRBV7-9 and TRBJ1-1; D uncertain. The CDR3 is made up of 15 amino acids. Germline CDR1 and CDR2: SEHNR and FQNEAQ (reference sequence). Trimming took 5 bases from V and 2 from J, leaving 15 bases between them. CDR3 residues: CASSPRRQVNTEAFF. The CDR3 nucleotides read TGTGCCAGCAGCCCACGTCGTCAGGTTAACACTGAAGCTTTCTTT.